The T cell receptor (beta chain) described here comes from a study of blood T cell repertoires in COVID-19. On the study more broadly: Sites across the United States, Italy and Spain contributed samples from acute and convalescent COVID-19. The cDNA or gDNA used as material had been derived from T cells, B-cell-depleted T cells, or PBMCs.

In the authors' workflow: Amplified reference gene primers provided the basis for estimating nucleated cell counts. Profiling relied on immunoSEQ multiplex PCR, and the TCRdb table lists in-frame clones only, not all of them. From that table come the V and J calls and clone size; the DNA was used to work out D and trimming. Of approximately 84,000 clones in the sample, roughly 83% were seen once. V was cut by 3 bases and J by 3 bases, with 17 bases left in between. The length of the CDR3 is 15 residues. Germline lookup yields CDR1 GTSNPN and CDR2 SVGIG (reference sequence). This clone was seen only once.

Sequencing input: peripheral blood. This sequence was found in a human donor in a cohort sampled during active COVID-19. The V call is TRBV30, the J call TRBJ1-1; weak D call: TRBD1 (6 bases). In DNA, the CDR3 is TGTGCCTGGAGACTGATAGGGGGGGGGTACACTGAAGCTTTCTTT. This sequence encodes CAWRLIGGGYTEAFF.